The 17 T cell receptor beta chains below come from one sample, sequenced in a study of shared T cell receptors in the human thymus. Sequencing was performed with immunoSEQ multiplex PCR; in TCRdb, only in-frame clones are kept and a portion is missing. This sample carries fewer than 700,000 clones, approximately 87% of them seen once, and the ten largest clones take around 0.0099%. This sample also belongs to another study, concerning human thymus T cells.

The specimen sequenced was thymocytes. The receptors derive from a boy under three years old with a congenital heart defect.

The V gene is TRBV28, the J gene TRBJ2-1; 8 bases map to TRBD2. This CDR3 spans 17 amino acids. Trimming took 7 bases from V and 0 from J; bases not matched to a gene: 11. Germline CDR1 MDHEN, CDR2 SYDVKM. In DNA, the CDR3 is TGTGCCAGCACCTCTCAAGCTGGGACTAGCTCCTACAATGAGCAGTTCTTC. This gives the protein CASTSQAGTSSYNEQFF.

The chain joins TRBV19 to TRBJ2-1; 14 nucleotides align to TRBD2. Trimming cost V 3 bases and J 0 bases; bases outside gene matches: 1. Germline CDR1 reads LNHDA; CDR2 reads SQIVND (reference sequence). CDR3 length: 17 residues. The CDR3, as DNA: TGTGCCAGTAGTATCGGGACTAGCGGGAGCTCCTACAATGAGCAGTTCTTC. The encoded protein is CASSIGTSGSSYNEQFF.

J is TRBJ2-1 and V is TRBV29-1; D gene unclear. Trimming cost V 1 base and J 4 bases, with 11 bases left between them. The length of the CDR3 is 14 residues. Germline V gene lookup returns CDR1 SQVTM and CDR2 ANQGSEA. CDR3 nucleotide sequence: TGCAGCGTTGAAGTTCGCCTATGTTACAATGAGCAGTTCTTC. As protein: CSVEVRLCYNEQFF.

CDR3 region: CASSQDSSTGDYEQYF. The DNA for the CDR3 is TGTGCCAGCAGCCAAGATTCTTCGACGGGGGACTACGAGCAGTACTTC. This rearrangement joins TRBV4-2 to TRBJ2-7; D might be TRBD2 (6 bases). The CDR3 totals 16 residues. Between the trimmed V and J ends, which lost 0 bases and 3 bases, there was a span of 15 bases. Germline V lookup: CDR1 LGHNA, CDR2 YNFKEQ.

This chain uses TRBV25-1 with TRBJ2-7, with 9 bases lining up with TRBD2. Trimming removed 2 bases from V and 1 base from J; junction bases left unmatched: 12. The germline gives CDR1 MGHDK, CDR2 SYGVNS. CDR3 length equals 18 residues. As DNA, the CDR3 is TGTGCCAGCAGTGAACGGGGGCCACTAGCGGGCCTTTCCTACGAGCAGTACTTC. Its protein is CASSERGPLAGLSYEQYF.

V gene TRBV19 combines with J gene TRBJ2-5, with TRBD1 identical over 10 bases. CDR1 is LNHDA and CDR2 is SQIVND in the germline V gene (reference sequence). The CDR3 totals 17 residues. Trimming at V came to 5 bases and at J to 4 bases, leaving 13 bases not matched to a gene. CDR3 region: CASSSPHRQGAGETQYF. CDR3 bases: TGTGCCAGTAGTTCGCCACACCGACAGGGGGCGGGAGAGACCCAGTACTTC.

V gene TRBV30 combines with J gene TRBJ2-1, with 8 bases fitting TRBD2. CDR3 length equals 13 residues. With V trimmed by 2 bases and J by 9 bases, 6 bases remained unmatched. Germline CDR1 GTSNPN, CDR2 SVGIG (reference sequence). CDR3 region: CAWSPLAGPEQFF. CDR3 nucleotide sequence: TGTGCCTGGAGTCCTCTAGCGGGTCCTGAGCAGTTCTTC.

V usage is TRBV27 and J usage is TRBJ2-3, with D uncertain. The V gene's germline CDR1 is MNHEY and CDR2 SMNVEV (reference sequence). The CDR3 is 12 residues long. The V and J ends lost 3 bases and 4 bases respectively, with 5 bases between them. This chain's CDR3 is CASSLGSDTQYF. CDR3 in DNA: TGTGCCAGCAGTTTGGGCTCAGATACGCAGTATTTT.

V gene TRBV11-2 combines with J gene TRBJ1-1; D unresolved. The CDR3 has 12 amino acids. V gave up 0 bases and J gave up 9 bases, with 8 bases separating them. Germline assignment: CDR1 SGHAT and CDR2 FQNNGV. The CDR3 bases are TGTGCCAGCAGCTTAGATGGTGACAAAGCTTTCTTT. Residues: CASSLDGDKAFF.

The chain carries TRBV7-8 and TRBJ2-7, with 10 bases identical to TRBD1. The CDR3 spans 16 residues. V lost 5 bases and J lost 5; bases outside the gene matches: 12. Per germline, CDR1 SGHVS and CDR2 FQNEAQ. CDR3 nucleotide sequence: TGTGCCAGCAGCCCGCCCGGACAGGGGGGACAGAACGAGCAGTACTTC. Its protein is CASSPPGQGGQNEQYF.

Only a few counts were recorded for this clone. The chain couples TRBV27 to TRBJ1-5; no firm D call. Germline CDR1 reads MNHEY; CDR2 reads SMNVEV (reference sequence). The CDR3 runs to 13 residues. V lost 4 bases and J lost 1, with 5 bases in between. As DNA, the CDR3 is TGTGCCAGCAGTTCCGGGAGCAATCAGCCCCAGCATTTT. Translation: CASSSGSNQPQHF.

The chain is built from TRBV27 and TRBJ2-2; 9 bases align to TRBD1. J was trimmed by 4 bases and V by 6 bases; bases with no gene match: 6. The CDR3 contains 15 residues. Looked up from germline, CDR1 is MNHEY and CDR2 is SMNVEV (reference sequence). The CDR3 DNA sequence: TGTGCCAGCAGACCCGGGACAGGGACCACCGGGGAGCTGTTTTTT. It translates to CASRPGTGTTGELFF.

The chain recombines TRBV4-1 with TRBJ2-2; 9 positions match TRBD2. CDR1 and CDR2 (germline): MGHRA, YSYEKL. Trimming removed 3 bases from V and 5 bases from J; junction bases left unmatched: 10. The CDR3 length is 17 residues. The DNA of the CDR3 is TGCGCCAGCAGCCATGCCTACGTAGCGGGAGAAACCGGGGAGCTGTTTTTT. Translated: CASSHAYVAGETGELFF.

The chain couples TRBV2 to TRBJ2-1; D may be TRBD2 (5 bases). V lost 4 bases to trimming and J lost 0 bases, with 13 bases between them. This CDR3 region has 16 residues. From germline, CDR1 is SNHLY and CDR2 FYNNEI. As DNA, the CDR3 is TGTGCCAGCAGTGTCAAGCGGCAGTCCTCCTACAATGAGCAGTTCTTC. Amino acid sequence: CASSVKRQSSYNEQFF.

The gene calls are TRBV4-1 and TRBJ2-4; D might be TRBD2 (5 bases). CDR3 length equals 14 residues. CDR1 and CDR2 (germline): MGHRA, YSYEKL. V was shortened by 2 bases and J by 9 bases, with 14 bases between the two germline ends. The CDR3 spells CASSQPAEKGIQYF. CDR3 sequence (DNA): TGCGCCAGCAGCCAACCAGCGGAAAAAGGCATTCAGTACTTC.

V usage is TRBV5-6 and J usage is TRBJ1-3, with D possibly TRBD1 on 6 matching bases. Between the trimmed V and J ends, which lost 3 bases and 0 bases, there was a span of 16 bases. The CDR3 contains 17 residues. CDR1 and CDR2 (germline): SGHDT, YYEEEE. CDR3 nucleotide sequence: TGTGCCAGCAGCTCAATCAGGGGAAAGGACTCTGGAAACACCATATATTTT. Translated, it gives CASSSIRGKDSGNTIYF.

This chain links TRBV27 with TRBJ2-1; 13 bases fit TRBD2. The CDR3 contains 16 residues. V lost 5 bases and J lost 9; bases outside the gene matches: 10. CDR1 MNHEY and CDR2 SMNVEV come from the germline V gene (reference sequence). CDR3 residues: CASSPIGLAGVSEQFF. CDR3 nucleotides: TGTGCCAGCAGTCCGATCGGACTAGCGGGAGTCAGTGAGCAGTTCTTC.